The TCR beta chain described here comes from a study of regulatory T cells in long-lasting Graves disease. Looking at the study overall: Patients met the persistent Graves' disease definition after over 5 years of antithyroid drugs with positive TSH receptor antibodies. Study-level findings and limits: It was in persistent disease that TRBV28, TRBJ1-2 and TRBJ2-5 were favored.

This clonotype was counted a few times. What it binds is unknown. CDR3 length equals 15 residues. V lost 1 base to trimming and J lost 4 bases; unmatched junction nucleotides: 3. CDR1 LNHNV and CDR2 YYDKDF come from the germline V gene (reference sequence). Library construction for TCR beta used iRepertoire HTBI primers and Arm-PCR of CDR3 regions. TCRdb reanalysed the multiplex PCR reads using MiXCR and keeps one entry per CDR3 protein. The repertoire holds roughly 360,000 distinct CDR3 sequences, with about 23% as singletons. The time point was: persistent/refractory GD, antithyroid drugs over 5 years with positive TRAb. With RNA extracted from PBMCs as input, the TCR library was made. From an endocrinology department in Xi'an, China, came the patients. The collection involved drawing approximately 9 milliliters of peripheral blood into EDTA tubes.

The material sequenced was peripheral blood mononuclear cells (PBMCs), taken when the disease was refractory, from a patient treated with antithyroid drugs. The chain combines TRBV15 with TRBJ2-7, with 11 positions matching TRBD1. The TCR originated in a woman aged 35 to 49 with Graves disease. CDR3 DNA sequence: TGTGCCACCAGCAGAGGGGGGACAGGGGGTTACGAGCAGTACTTC. It specifies CATSRGGTGGYEQYF.